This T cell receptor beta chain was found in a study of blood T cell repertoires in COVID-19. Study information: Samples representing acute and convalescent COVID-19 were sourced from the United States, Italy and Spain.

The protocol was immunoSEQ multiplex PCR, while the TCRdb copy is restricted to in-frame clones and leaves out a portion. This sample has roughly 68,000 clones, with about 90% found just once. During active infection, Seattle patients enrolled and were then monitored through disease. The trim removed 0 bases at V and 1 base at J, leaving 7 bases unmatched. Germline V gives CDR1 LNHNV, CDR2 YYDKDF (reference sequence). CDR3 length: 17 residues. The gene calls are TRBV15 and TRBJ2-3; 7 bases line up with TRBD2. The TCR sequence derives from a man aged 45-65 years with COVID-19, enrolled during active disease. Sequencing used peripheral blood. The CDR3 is CATSRDYGGSGTDTQYF. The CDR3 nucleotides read TGTGCCACCAGCAGAGATTACGGCGGGAGTGGCACAGATACGCAGTATTTT.